The clone carrying this T cell receptor (beta chain) was detected only a few times. The antigen is not known. The entry originates in a study of cytomegalovirus exposure and HLA in healthy donors. Study in general: A prior analysis found about 110 million unique TCR beta sequences from some 190 million T cells. Study observations and caveats: Prior analysis indicated that the majority of TCR beta V segments exhibited productivity approximately 87% or approximately 30% of the time. Among CMV-associated TCR beta chains, most appeared HLA-restricted in a later analysis. Sequencing depth roughly uniform across donors was assumed in presence/absence analyses.

PCR was performed using 60 Vbeta and 13 Jbeta primers. Here immunoSEQ multiplex PCR was the method, and the copy in TCRdb shows in-frame clones only, minus some. The profile shows roughly 140,000 clones, about 79% of them singletons. The sequencing input was PBMCs. This sequence originates from a male donor in good health and CMV-seronegative.

The CDR3 is CASSGGQGFLYEQYF. In nucleotides, the CDR3 is TGTGCCAGCAGTGGAGGACAGGGGTTCCTCTACGAGCAGTACTTC. The chain joins TRBV2 to TRBJ2-7, with TRBD1 matching over 9 bases. CDR1 and CDR2 from the germline V gene are SNHLY and FYNNEI. With V trimmed by 4 bases and J by 3 bases, 7 bases remained unmatched. The CDR3 spans 15 residues.